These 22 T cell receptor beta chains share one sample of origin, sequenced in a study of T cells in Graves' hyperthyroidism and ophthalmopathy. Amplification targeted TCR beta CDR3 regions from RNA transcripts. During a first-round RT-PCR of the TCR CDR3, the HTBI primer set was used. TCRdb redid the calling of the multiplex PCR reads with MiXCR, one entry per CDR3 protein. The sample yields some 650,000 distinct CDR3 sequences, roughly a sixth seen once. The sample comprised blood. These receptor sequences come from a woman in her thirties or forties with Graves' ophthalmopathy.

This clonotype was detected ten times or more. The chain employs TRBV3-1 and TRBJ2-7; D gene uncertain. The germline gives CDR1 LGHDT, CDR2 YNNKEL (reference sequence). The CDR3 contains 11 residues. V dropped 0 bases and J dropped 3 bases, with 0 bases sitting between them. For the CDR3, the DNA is TGTGCCAGCAGCCAAGACTACGAGCAGTACTTC. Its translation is CASSQDYEQYF.

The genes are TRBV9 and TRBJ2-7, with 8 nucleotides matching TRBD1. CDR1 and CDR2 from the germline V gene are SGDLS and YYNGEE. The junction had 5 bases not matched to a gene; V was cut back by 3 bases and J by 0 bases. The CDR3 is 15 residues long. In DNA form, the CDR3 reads TGTGCCAGCAGCGAGGGACAGGCGTCCTCCTACGAGCAGTACTTC. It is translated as CASSEGQASSYEQYF.

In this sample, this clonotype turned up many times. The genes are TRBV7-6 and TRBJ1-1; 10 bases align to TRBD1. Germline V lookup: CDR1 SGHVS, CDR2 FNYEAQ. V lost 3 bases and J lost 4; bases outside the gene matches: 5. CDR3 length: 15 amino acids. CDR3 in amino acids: CASSFEGQGLTEAFF. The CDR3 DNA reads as TGTGCCAGCAGCTTCGAGGGACAGGGGCTCACTGAAGCTTTCTTT.

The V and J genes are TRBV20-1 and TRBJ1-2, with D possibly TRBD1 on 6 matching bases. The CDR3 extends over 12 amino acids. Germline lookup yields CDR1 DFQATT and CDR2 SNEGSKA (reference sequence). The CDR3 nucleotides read TGCAGCGCTCTAGGGGGGAACTATGGCTACACCTTC. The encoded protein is CSALGGNYGYTF.

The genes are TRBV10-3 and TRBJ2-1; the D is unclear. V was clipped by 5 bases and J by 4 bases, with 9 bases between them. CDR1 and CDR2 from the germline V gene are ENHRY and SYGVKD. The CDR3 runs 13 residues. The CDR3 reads CAISKPAYNEQFF. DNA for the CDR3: TGTGCCATCAGTAAACCAGCATACAATGAGCAGTTCTTC.

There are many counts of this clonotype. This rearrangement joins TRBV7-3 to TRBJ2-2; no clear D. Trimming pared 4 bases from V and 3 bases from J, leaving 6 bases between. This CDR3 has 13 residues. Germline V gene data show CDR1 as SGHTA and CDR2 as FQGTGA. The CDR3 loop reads CASSSGDTGELFF. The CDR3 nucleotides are TGTGCCAGCAGCTCTGGGGACACCGGGGAGCTGTTTTTT.

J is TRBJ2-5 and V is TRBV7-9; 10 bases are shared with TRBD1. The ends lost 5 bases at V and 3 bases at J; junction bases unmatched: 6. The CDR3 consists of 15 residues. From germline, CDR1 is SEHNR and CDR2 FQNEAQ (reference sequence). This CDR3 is CASSRRTGGEETQYF. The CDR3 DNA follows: TGTGCCAGCAGCCGACGGACAGGGGGAGAAGAGACCCAGTACTTC. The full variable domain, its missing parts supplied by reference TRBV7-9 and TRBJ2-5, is DTGVSQNPRHKITKRGQNVTFRCDPISEHNRLYWYRQTLGQGPEFLTYFQNEAQLEKSRLLSDRFSAERPKGSFSTLEIQRTEQGDSAMYLCASSRRTGGEETQYFGPGTRLLVL.

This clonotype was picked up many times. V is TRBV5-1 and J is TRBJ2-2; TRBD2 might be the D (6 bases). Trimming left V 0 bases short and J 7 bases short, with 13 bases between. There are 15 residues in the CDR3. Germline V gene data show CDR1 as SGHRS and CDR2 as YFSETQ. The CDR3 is CASSLAASAGGELFF. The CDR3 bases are TGCGCCAGCAGCTTGGCGGCTAGCGCAGGCGGGGAGCTGTTTTTT.

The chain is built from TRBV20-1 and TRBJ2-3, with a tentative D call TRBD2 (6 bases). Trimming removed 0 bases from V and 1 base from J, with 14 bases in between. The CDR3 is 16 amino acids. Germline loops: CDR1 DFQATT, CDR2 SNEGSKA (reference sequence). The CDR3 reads CSARDIHASGTDTQYF. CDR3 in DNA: TGCAGTGCTAGAGATATACACGCTAGCGGCACAGATACGCAGTATTTT.

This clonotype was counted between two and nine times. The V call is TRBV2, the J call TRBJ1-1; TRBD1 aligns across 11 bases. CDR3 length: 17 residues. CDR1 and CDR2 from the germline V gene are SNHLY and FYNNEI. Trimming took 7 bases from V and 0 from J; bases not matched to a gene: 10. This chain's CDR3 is CASNTRDRGIMNTEAFF. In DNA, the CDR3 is TGTGCCAGCAATACCCGGGACAGGGGGATTATGAACACTGAAGCTTTCTTT.

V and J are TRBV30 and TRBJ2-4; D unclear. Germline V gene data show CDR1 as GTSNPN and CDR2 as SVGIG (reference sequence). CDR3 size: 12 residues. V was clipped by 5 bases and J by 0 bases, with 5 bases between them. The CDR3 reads CAWSLAKNIQYF. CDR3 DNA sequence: TGTGCCTGGTCATTAGCCAAAAACATTCAGTACTTC.

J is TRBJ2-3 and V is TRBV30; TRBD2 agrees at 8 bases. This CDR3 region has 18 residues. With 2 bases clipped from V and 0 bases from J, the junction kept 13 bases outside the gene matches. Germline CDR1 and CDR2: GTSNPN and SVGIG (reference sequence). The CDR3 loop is CAWSTAWREDPSTDTQYF. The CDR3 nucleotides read TGTGCCTGGAGTACCGCTTGGCGGGAGGACCCTAGCACAGATACGCAGTATTTT.

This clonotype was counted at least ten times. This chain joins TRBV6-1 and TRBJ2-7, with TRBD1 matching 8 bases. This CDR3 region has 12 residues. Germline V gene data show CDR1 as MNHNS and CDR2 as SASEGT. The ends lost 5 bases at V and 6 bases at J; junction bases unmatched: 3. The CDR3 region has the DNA TGTGCCAGCAGTAGGACAGGGATCGAGCAGTACTTC. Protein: CASSRTGIEQYF.

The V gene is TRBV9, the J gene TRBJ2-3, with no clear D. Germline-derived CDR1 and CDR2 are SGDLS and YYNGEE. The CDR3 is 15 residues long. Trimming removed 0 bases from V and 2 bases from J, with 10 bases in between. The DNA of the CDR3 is TGTGCCAGCAGCGTAGACGGGTACCACACAGATACGCAGTATTTT. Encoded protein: CASSVDGYHTDTQYF.

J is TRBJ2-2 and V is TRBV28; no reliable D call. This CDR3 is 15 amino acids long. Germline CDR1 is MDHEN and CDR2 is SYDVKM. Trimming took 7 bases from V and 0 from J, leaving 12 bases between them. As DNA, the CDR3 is TGTGCCAGCATCCCAAGGAGCCCGAACACCGGGGAGCTGTTTTTT. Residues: CASIPRSPNTGELFF.

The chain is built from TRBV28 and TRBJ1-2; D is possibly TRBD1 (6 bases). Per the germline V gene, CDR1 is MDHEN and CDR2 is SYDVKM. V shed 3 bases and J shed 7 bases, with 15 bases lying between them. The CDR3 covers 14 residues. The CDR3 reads CASSFVLGASGYTF. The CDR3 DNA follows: TGTGCCAGCAGTTTCGTTTTGGGGGCTTCTGGCTACACCTTC.

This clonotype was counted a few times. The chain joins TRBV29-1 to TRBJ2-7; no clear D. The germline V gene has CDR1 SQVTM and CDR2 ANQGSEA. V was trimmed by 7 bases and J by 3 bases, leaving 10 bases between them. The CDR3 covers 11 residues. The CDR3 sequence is CSALSHYEQYF. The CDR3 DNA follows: TGCAGCGCTTTATCTCACTACGAGCAGTACTTC.

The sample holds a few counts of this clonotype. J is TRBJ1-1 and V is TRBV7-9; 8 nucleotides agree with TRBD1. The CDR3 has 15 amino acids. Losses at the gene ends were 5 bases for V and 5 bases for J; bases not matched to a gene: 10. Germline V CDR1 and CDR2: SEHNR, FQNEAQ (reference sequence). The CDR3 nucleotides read TGTGCCAGCAGCCCCCAGACAGGGGCGGGTACTGAAGCTTTCTTT. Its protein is CASSPQTGAGTEAFF.

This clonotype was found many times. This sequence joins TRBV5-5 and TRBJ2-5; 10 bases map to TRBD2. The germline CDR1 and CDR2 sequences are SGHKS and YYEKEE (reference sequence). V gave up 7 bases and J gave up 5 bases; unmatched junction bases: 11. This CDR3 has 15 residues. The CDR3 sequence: CASQNPSGSFETQYF. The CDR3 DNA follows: TGTGCCAGCCAGAATCCTAGCGGGAGCTTCGAGACCCAGTACTTC.

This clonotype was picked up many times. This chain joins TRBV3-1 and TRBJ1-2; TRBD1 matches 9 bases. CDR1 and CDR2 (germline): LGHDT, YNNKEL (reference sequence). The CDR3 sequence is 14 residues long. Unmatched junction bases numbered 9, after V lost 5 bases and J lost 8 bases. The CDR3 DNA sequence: TGTGCCAGCAGCACACCCGGGACAGGGTTCGGCTACACCTTC. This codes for CASSTPGTGFGYTF.

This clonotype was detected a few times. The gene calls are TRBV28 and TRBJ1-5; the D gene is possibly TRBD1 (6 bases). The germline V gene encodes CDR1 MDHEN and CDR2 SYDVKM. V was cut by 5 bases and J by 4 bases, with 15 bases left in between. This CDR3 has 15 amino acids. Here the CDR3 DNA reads TGTGCCAGCAGTCGGAAGACAGGCATAAATCAGCCCCAGCATTTT. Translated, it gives CASSRKTGINQPQHF.

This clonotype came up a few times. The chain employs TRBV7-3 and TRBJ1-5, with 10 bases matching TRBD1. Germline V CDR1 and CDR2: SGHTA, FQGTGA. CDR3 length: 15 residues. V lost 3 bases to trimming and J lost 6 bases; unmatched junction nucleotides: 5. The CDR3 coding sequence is TGTGCCAGCAGCTTTGGACAGGGGGAGATTCAGCCCCAGCATTTT. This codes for CASSFGQGEIQPQHF.